Following are 7 T cell receptor beta chains from one sample sequenced in a study of cytomegalovirus exposure and HLA in healthy donors. Using immunoSEQ multiplex PCR, the repertoire was profiled, and TCRdb retains in-frame clones only, with some absent. The sample carries 110,000 or so clones, roughly nine tenths recorded once. The sample was PBMCs. All receptors come from a man younger than 35 in good health and CMV-seropositive.

A few counts support this clone. The rearrangement links TRBV10-3 to TRBJ1-2, with TRBD1 identical over 7 bases. V trimming: 6 bases; J trimming: 4 bases; junction bases outside the gene matches: 11. CDR1 and CDR2 (germline): ENHRY, SYGVKD. The CDR3 consists of 15 residues. The DNA of the CDR3 is TGTGCCATCAGGCCCGACGACAGGGATTCCTATGGCTACACCTTC. Its protein product is CAIRPDDRDSYGYTF.

The J gene is TRBJ1-1, the V gene TRBV4-3, with D possibly matching TRBD1 (6 bases). V was cut by 2 bases and J by 1 base, with 8 bases left in between. From germline, CDR1 is LGHNA and CDR2 YSLEER. This CDR3 is 14 amino acids long. The DNA of the CDR3 is TGCGCCAGCAGCCAAAAGGACAGGAACACTGAAGCTTTCTTT. Translation gives CASSQKDRNTEAFF.

The J gene is TRBJ1-6, the V gene TRBV7-2; perhaps TRBD1 as D (6 bases). CDR1 is SGHTA, CDR2 FQGNSA, per germline. The V and J ends lost 5 bases and 1 base respectively, with 15 bases between them. This CDR3 is built from 17 residues. The CDR3 here is CASSEGGGGSYNSPLHF. DNA for the CDR3: TGTGCCAGCAGCGAGGGGGGAGGGGGATCCTATAATTCACCCCTCCACTTT.

This clone has only one observation. The chain links TRBV5-6 to TRBJ1-4; 7 bases line up with TRBD1. The trim removed 4 bases at V and 10 bases at J, leaving 13 bases unmatched. This CDR3 contains 15 residues. The germline V gene encodes CDR1 SGHDT and CDR2 YYEEEE. Here the CDR3 DNA reads TGTGCCAGCAGCCCTGCCGGGCAGGGGGGAAGAAAACTGTTTTTT. This encodes CASSPAGQGGRKLFF.

The chain uses TRBV7-2 and TRBJ2-1; D gene uncertain. CDR3 length equals 15 residues. V shed 1 base and J shed 3 bases, with 10 bases lying between them. CDR1 is SGHTA, CDR2 FQGNSA, per germline. Written as DNA, the CDR3 is TGTGCCAGCAGCTTAGTGCAGGCAGACTACAATGAGCAGTTCTTC. It specifies CASSLVQADYNEQFF.

The genes are TRBV7-9 and TRBJ2-2; 7 bases agree with TRBD2. Trimming at V came to 1 base and at J to 6 bases, leaving 5 bases not matched to a gene. Germline CDR1 SEHNR, CDR2 FQNEAQ (reference sequence). The length of the CDR3 is 15 residues. The CDR3 reads CASSLVGGSAGELFF. The CDR3 bases are TGTGCCAGCAGCTTAGTGGGAGGGTCGGCCGGGGAGCTGTTTTTT.

V is TRBV4-2 and J is TRBJ2-3; TRBD1 matches at 8 bases. The V gene end was trimmed by 4 bases and the J gene end by 6 bases; junction bases not matched to a gene: 12. CDR3 length: 16 residues. Germline V lookup: CDR1 LGHNA, CDR2 YNFKEQ. The CDR3: CASSLAGTGVQDTQYF. DNA for the CDR3: TGTGCCAGCAGCCTTGCCGGGACAGGCGTTCAGGATACGCAGTATTTT.